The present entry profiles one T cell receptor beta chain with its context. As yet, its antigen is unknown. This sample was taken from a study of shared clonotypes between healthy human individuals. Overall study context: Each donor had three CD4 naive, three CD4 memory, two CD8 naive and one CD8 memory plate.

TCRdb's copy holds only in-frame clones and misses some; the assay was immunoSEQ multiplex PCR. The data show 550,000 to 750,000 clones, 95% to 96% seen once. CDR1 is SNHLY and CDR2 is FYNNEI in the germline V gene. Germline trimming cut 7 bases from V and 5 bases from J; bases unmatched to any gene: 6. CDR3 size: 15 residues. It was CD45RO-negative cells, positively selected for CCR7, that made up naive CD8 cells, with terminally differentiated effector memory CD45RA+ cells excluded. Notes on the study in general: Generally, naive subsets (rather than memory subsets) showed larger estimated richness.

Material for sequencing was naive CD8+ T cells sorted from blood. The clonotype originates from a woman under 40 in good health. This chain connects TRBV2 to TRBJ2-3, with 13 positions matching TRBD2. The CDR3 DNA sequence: TGTGCCAGCAAATGGACTAGCGGGAGACGAGATACGCAGTATTTT. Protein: CASKWTSGRRDTQYF.